This TCR beta chain was sequenced in a study of T cell responses to AZD1222 COVID-19 vaccine. The data were produced by immunoSEQ multiplex PCR, yet TCRdb's version contains in-frame clones alone and is incomplete. This sample has tens of thousands of clones; 85% occur once, and the top ten carry around 19%. Broader study findings: The sample set comprised mostly white British donors with more females, and clonal diversity was possibly underestimated. Only five to seven AZD1222 recipients were seropositive at baseline.

Notes on this clone: Antigen: not known.

This CDR3 is 16 amino acids long. The ends were cut back, 7 bases at V and 4 bases at J, with 19 bases in the middle. Per the germline V gene, CDR1 is SGHTA and CDR2 is FQGTGA. This receptor was identified in an adult in good health. The starting material was peripheral blood, obtained on day 0 of AZD1222 vaccination. The V and J genes are TRBV7-3 and TRBJ2-2; D tentatively fits TRBD1 or TRBD2 (6 bases each). The CDR3 bases are TGTGCCAGCAACCAAAAGGGGGGCCTCGGCACCGGGGAGCTGTTTTTT. Its protein product is CASNQKGGLGTGELFF.